These 15 T cell receptor beta chains came from one sample sequenced in a study of tumor-infiltrating lymphocytes in localized non-small cell lung cancer. The data were produced by immunoSEQ multiplex PCR, yet TCRdb's version contains in-frame clones alone and is incomplete. The table has about 15,000 clones, about 70% seen once. Sequencing used lung tumor tissue. All receptors come from a human donor with non-small cell lung cancer.

V and J are TRBV11-3 and TRBJ1-4, with 12 bases identical to TRBD1. This CDR3 has 15 residues. V trimming: 3 bases; J trimming: 8 bases; junction bases outside the gene matches: 4. Germline lookup yields CDR1 SGHNT and CDR2 YENEEA. Written as DNA, the CDR3 is TGTGCCAGCAGCTTTGGGACAGGGGGCCGGGAAAAACTGTTTTTT. It specifies CASSFGTGGREKLFF.

This chain connects TRBV28 to TRBJ2-1; tentatively, D is TRBD1 (5 bases). The CDR3 runs 17 residues. V was trimmed by 5 bases and J by 4 bases, leaving 21 bases between them. The germline CDR1 and CDR2 sequences are MDHEN and SYDVKM. Written as DNA, the CDR3 is TGTGCCAGCAGTCTACCACCCCGACAGACACTATACAATGAGCAGTTCTTC. Translation: CASSLPPRQTLYNEQFF.

The chain joins TRBV6-6 to TRBJ1-2, with TRBD1 identical over 8 bases. With 6 bases clipped from V and 5 bases from J, the junction kept 8 bases outside the gene matches. The CDR3 is 14 residues long. Germline V gene data show CDR1 as MNHNY and CDR2 as SVGAGI (reference sequence). This CDR3 reads CASRPTGVGYGYTF. CDR3 nucleotides: TGTGCCAGCAGACCGACAGGGGTGGGATATGGCTACACCTTC.

The table lists this clone with a few counts. This chain connects TRBV5-1 to TRBJ1-4; D perhaps matches TRBD1 (5 bases). CDR1 SGHRS and CDR2 YFSETQ come from the germline V gene. The germline V and J ends were trimmed by 0 bases and 8 bases, with 8 bases remaining between them. This CDR3 contains 13 residues. The CDR3 DNA reads as TGCGCCAGCAGCTTGGTTGGGGACGAAAAACTGTTTTTT. Its translation is CASSLVGDEKLFF.

Remarks on this clone: The junction departs from germline at one end; a sequencing error may be responsible. The chain links TRBV9 to TRBJ2-7; 10 nucleotides align to TRBD2. The CDR3 has 15 residues. CDR1 SGDLS and CDR2 YYNGEE come from the germline V gene. The CDR3 nucleotides are TGTGCCAGCAGCGTAGACGCTAGCGGGAGCTACGAGCGGTACTTC. Translating gives CASSVDASGSYERYF.

This chain links TRBV28 with TRBJ2-2; unclear D gene. Germline CDR1 is MDHEN and CDR2 is SYDVKM. V lost 6 bases and J lost 0, with 8 bases in between. This CDR3 is 14 amino acids long. The CDR3 region is CASSPSPNTGELFF. CDR3 nucleotides: TGTGCCAGCAGCCCGTCTCCGAACACCGGGGAGCTGTTTTTT.

The V and J genes are TRBV18 and TRBJ2-5, with D unclear. V dropped 1 base and J dropped 2 bases, with 8 bases sitting between them. CDR3 length: 14 residues. Germline V gene lookup returns CDR1 KGHSH and CDR2 LQKENI. The CDR3 is CASSPRFGQETQYF. The CDR3 coding sequence is TGTGCCAGCTCACCACGATTCGGTCAAGAGACCCAGTACTTC.

The chain has TRBV6-5 and TRBJ1-1; 11 bases match TRBD1. Trimming at V came to 5 bases and at J to 11 bases, leaving 7 bases not matched to a gene. Germline CDR1 is MNHEY and CDR2 is SVGAGI. The CDR3 contains 13 residues. This CDR3 is CASSDGQGAGAFF. As DNA, the CDR3 is TGTGCCAGCAGTGACGGACAGGGGGCTGGGGCTTTCTTT.

This clone was counted only a few times. This chain uses TRBV4-2 with TRBJ2-2, with 12 bases lining up with TRBD2. The germline gives CDR1 LGHNA, CDR2 YNFKEQ. The V gene end was trimmed by 2 bases and the J gene end by 5 bases; junction bases not matched to a gene: 3. The CDR3 is made up of 16 amino acids. This CDR3 reads CASSQLGTSGTGELFF. The CDR3 coding sequence is TGTGCCAGCAGCCAACTCGGGACTAGCGGGACCGGGGAGCTGTTTTTT.

This chain links TRBV7-2 with TRBJ2-5; no firm D call. V was trimmed by 2 bases and J by 4 bases, leaving 14 bases between them. The V gene's germline CDR1 is SGHTA and CDR2 FQGNSA. The CDR3 loop spans 15 amino acids. The DNA of the CDR3 is TGTGCCAGCAGCTTAAGACTCATTCGACGAGAGACCCAGTACTTC. As protein: CASSLRLIRRETQYF.

The V call is TRBV5-1, the J call TRBJ2-5; D gene unclear. Germline lookup yields CDR1 SGHRS and CDR2 YFSETQ. The CDR3 is 13 residues long. V lost 3 bases and J 5 bases, leaving 11 bases between the germline ends. In nucleotides, the CDR3 is TGCGCCAGCAGCTCCGCGTACGTGGAGACCCAGTACTTC. It yields the protein CASSSAYVETQYF.

The rearrangement joins TRBV18 to TRBJ1-1; 10 positions match TRBD1. With V trimmed by 4 bases and J by 1 base, 6 bases remained unmatched. Looked up from germline, CDR1 is KGHSH and CDR2 is LQKENI. The CDR3 runs to 16 residues. In nucleotides, the CDR3 is TGTGCCAGCTCACTTCGACAGGGGGCTCGGAACACTGAAGCTTTCTTT. Amino acids: CASSLRQGARNTEAFF.

The chain joins TRBV7-9 to TRBJ1-4; 9 nucleotides line up with TRBD1. The CDR3 consists of 15 residues. Trimming at V came to 5 bases and at J to 4 bases, leaving 5 bases not matched to a gene. The germline gives CDR1 SEHNR, CDR2 FQNEAQ (reference sequence). The CDR3 coding sequence is TGTGCCAGCAGCCCACAGGGGGCGAATAATGAAAAACTGTTTTTT. Translating gives CASSPQGANNEKLFF.

In this sample, this clone turned up a few times. The chain uses TRBV28 and TRBJ2-4; 7 nucleotides align to TRBD2. The J segment lost 7 bases and the V segment lost 4 bases, leaving 13 bases of the junction unmatched. The CDR3 runs 16 residues. The germline V gene has CDR1 MDHEN and CDR2 SYDVKM. The CDR3 coding sequence is TGTGCCAGCAGTTACAGCCCTAGCGGAGGGGACAACATTCAGTACTTC. This translates into CASSYSPSGGDNIQYF. Based on the CDR3 plus reference TRBV28 and TRBJ2-4, the full variable domain is DVKVTQSSRYLVKRTGEKVFLECVQDMDHENMFWYRQDPGLGLRLIYFSYDVKMKEKGDIPEGYSVSREKKERFSLILESASTNQTSMYLCASSYSPSGGDNIQYFGAGTRLSVL.

This clone came up once. The junction does not match germline at one end; this may be a read error. This chain uses TRBV7-7 with TRBJ2-2, with D possibly TRBD1 on 5 matching bases. CDR1 and CDR2 from the germline V gene are SSHAT and FNYEAQ (reference sequence). The CDR3 contains 18 residues. CDR3 amino acids: CASSSKGMTLANTGELFF. The CDR3 DNA is TGTGCTAGCAGCTCTAAGGGGATGACTCTCGCGAACACCGGGGAGCTGTTTTTT. Variable domain in full (rest from reference TRBV7-7 and TRBJ2-2): GAGVSQSPRYKVTKRGQDVTLRCDPISSHATLYWYQQALGQGPEFLTYFNYEAQPDKSGLPSDRFSAERPEGSISTLTIQRTEQRDSAMYRCASSSKGMTLANTGELFFGEGSRLTVL.